This TCR beta chain was obtained from a study of blood T cell repertoires in COVID-19. The overall study: The United States, Italy and Spain were the sources of the acute and convalescent COVID-19 samples.

CDR1 and CDR2 from the germline V gene are KGHSH and LQKENI. This CDR3 spans 13 amino acids. V lost 0 bases and J lost 2, with 4 bases in between. Authors' methods: Cell counts per sample came from amplifying reference gene primers. Sequencing was performed with immunoSEQ multiplex PCR; in TCRdb, only in-frame clones are kept and a portion is missing. That table supplies the V and J calls and clone size; D and trimming were determined from the DNA. Of over 85,000 clones listed, approximately 80% are singletons. The chain combines TRBV18 with TRBJ2-5, with unresolved D. Input material: peripheral blood. The TCR originated in a human donor in a cohort sampled during active COVID-19. Here the CDR3 reads CASSPPTQETQYF. CDR3 coding DNA: TGTGCCAGCTCACCACCGACTCAAGAGACCCAGTACTTC.